The present T cell receptor (beta chain) was sequenced within a study of blood T cell repertoires in COVID-19. Study summary: From T cells, B-cell-depleted T cells, or PBMCs came the material, which was cDNA or gDNA.

Produced via immunoSEQ multiplex PCR; TCRdb's table is partial and in-frame only. The data show around 360,000 clones, around 87% seen once. Trimming took 1 base from V and 10 from J, leaving 5 bases between them. The CDR3 is 11 amino acids. The germline gives CDR1 SEHNR, CDR2 FQNEAQ (reference sequence). This TCR came from a woman between 25 and 40 years old with COVID-19, enrolled during active disease. The sample consisted of peripheral blood. The chain recombines TRBV7-9 with TRBJ2-4; D is ambiguous. For the CDR3, the DNA is TGTGCCAGCAGCTTAGGCGGTATTCAGTACTTC. Encoded protein: CASSLGGIQYF.